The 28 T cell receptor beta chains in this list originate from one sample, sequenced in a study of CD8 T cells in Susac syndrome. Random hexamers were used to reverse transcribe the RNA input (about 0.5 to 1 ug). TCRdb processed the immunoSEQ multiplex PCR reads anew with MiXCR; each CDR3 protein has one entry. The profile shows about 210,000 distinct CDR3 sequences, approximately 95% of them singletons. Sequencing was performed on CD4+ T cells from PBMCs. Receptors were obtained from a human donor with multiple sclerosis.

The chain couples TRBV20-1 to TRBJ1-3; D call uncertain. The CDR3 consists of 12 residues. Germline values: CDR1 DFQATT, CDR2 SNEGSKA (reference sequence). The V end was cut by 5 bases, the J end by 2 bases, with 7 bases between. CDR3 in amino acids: CSAPLPGNTIYF. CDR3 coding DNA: TGCAGTGCTCCTCTACCTGGAAACACCATATATTTT.

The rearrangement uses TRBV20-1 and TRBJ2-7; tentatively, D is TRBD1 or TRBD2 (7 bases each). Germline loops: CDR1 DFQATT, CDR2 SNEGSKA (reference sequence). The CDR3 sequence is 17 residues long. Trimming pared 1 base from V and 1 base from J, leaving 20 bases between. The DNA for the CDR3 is TGCAGTGCTAGAGTTGGGAGGGGGCAACGTCGTTCCTACGAGCAGTACTTC. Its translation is CSARVGRGQRRSYEQYF.

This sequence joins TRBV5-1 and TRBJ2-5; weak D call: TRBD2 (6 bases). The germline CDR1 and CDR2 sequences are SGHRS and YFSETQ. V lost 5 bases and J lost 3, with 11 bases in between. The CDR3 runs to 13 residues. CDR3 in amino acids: CASRRGEKETQYF. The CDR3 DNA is TGCGCCAGCAGGCGGGGCGAAAAAGAGACCCAGTACTTC. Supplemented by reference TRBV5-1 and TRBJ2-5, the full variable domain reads KAGVTQTPRYLIKTRGQQVTLSCSPISGHRSVSWYQQTPGQGLQFLFEYFSETQRNKGNFPGRFSGRQFSNSRSEMNVSTLELGDSALYLCASRRGEKETQYFGPGTRLLVL.

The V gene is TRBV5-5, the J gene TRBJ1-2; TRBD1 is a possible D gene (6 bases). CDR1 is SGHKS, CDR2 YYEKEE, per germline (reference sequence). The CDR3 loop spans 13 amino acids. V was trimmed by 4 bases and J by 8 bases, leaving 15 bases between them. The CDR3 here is CASSAAGVSGYTF. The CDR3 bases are TGTGCCAGCAGCGCAGCAGGGGTGTCGGGCTACACCTTC.

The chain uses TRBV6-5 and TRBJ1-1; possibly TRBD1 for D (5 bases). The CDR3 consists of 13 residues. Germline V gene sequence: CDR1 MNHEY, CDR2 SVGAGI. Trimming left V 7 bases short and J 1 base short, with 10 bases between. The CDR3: CASTIGGNTEAFF. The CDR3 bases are TGTGCCAGCACAATCGGGGGGAACACTGAAGCTTTCTTT.

In DNA form, the CDR3 reads TGTGCCACCAGTGAGTTAGGCAGTCCCCAGTACTTC. Amino acid sequence: CATSELGSPQYF. V is TRBV24-1 and J is TRBJ2-5, with D unresolved. This CDR3 is 12 amino acids long. V dropped 4 bases and J dropped 9 bases, with 11 bases sitting between them. Germline CDR1 KGHDR, CDR2 SFDVKD.

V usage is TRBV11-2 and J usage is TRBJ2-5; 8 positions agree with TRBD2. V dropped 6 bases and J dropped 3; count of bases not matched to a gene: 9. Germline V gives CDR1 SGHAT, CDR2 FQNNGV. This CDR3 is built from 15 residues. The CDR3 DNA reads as TGTGCCAGCAGACGTCCGGGACTAGTAGAAGAGACCCAGTACTTC. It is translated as CASRRPGLVEETQYF.

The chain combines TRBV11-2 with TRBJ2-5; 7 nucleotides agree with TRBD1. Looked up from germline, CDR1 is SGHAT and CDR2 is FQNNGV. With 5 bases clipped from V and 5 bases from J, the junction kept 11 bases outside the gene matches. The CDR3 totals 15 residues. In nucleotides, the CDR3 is TGTGCCAGCAGCCTCTCCAACAGGGGCTGGGAGACCCAGTACTTC. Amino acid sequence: CASSLSNRGWETQYF. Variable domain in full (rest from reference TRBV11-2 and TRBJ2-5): EAGVAQSPRYKIIEKRQSVAFWCNPISGHATLYWYQQILGQGPKLLIQFQNNGVVDDSQLPKDRFSAERLKGVDSTLKIQPAKLEDSAVYLCASSLSNRGWETQYFGPGTRLLVL.

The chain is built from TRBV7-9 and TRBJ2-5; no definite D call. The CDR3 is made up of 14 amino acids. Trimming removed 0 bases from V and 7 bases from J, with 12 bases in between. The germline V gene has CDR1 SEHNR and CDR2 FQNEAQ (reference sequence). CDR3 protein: CASSLAGPPGTQYF. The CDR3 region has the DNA TGTGCCAGCAGCTTAGCCGGACCGCCAGGGACCCAGTACTTC.

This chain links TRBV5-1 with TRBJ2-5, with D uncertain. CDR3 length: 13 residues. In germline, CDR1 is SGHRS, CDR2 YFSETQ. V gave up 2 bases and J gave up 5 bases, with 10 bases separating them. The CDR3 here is CASSLQRVETQYF. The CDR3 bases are TGCGCCAGCAGCTTACAGAGAGTGGAGACCCAGTACTTC.

This chain's CDR3 is CASSWTARETQYF. The DNA for the CDR3 is TGTGCCAGCTCCTGGACAGCTCGAGAGACCCAGTACTTC. This sequence joins TRBV18 and TRBJ2-5, with D perhaps matching TRBD1 (6 bases). This CDR3 comprises 13 residues. Per the germline V gene, CDR1 is KGHSH and CDR2 is LQKENI. V lost 6 bases, J lost 4 bases, and 12 bases lay in between.

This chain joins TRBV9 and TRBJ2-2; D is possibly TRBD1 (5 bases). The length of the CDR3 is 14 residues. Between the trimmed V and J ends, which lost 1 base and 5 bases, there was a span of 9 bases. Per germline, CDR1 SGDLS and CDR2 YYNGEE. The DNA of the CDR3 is TGTGCCAGCAGCGTAAAACAGGCTACCGGGGAGCTGTTTTTT. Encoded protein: CASSVKQATGELFF.

The CDR3 DNA reads as TGTGCTAGTGGTCCCCAAGGACCCCAGCATTTT. Amino acids: CASGPQGPQHF. This chain connects TRBV12-5 to TRBJ1-5; D unclear. The V end was cut by 5 bases, the J end by 10 bases, with 9 bases between. Germline CDR1 is LGHNT and CDR2 is FRNRAP. This CDR3 comprises 11 residues. The full variable domain, rest sourced from reference TRBV12-5 and TRBJ1-5, is DARVTQTPRHKVTEMGQEVTMRCQPILGHNTVFWYRQTMMQGLELLAYFRNRAPLDDSGMPKDRFSAEMPDATLATLKIQPSEPRDSAVYFCASGPQGPQHFGDGTRLSIL.

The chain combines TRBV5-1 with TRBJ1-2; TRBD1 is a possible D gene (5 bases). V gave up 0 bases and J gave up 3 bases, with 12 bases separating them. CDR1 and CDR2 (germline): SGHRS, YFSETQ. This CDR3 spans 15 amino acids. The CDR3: CASSLAGTQDYGYTF. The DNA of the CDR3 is TGCGCCAGCAGCTTGGCCGGGACCCAGGACTATGGCTACACCTTC. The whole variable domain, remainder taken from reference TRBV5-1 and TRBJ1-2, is KAGVTQTPRYLIKTRGQQVTLSCSPISGHRSVSWYQQTPGQGLQFLFEYFSETQRNKGNFPGRFSGRQFSNSRSEMNVSTLELGDSALYLCASSLAGTQDYGYTFGSGTRLTVV.

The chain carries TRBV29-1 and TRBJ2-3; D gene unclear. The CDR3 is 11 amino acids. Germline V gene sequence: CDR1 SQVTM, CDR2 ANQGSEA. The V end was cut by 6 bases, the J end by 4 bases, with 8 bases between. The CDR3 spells CSVDPPDTQYF. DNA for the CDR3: TGCAGCGTCGATCCACCAGATACGCAGTATTTT.

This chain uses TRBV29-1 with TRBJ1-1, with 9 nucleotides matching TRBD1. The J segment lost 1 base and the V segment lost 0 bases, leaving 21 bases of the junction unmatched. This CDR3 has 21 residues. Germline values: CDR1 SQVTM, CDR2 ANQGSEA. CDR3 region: CSVEEHRGQGIFNRENTEAFF. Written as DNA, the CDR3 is TGCAGCGTTGAAGAGCACCGGGGACAGGGTATCTTCAATAGAGAGAACACTGAAGCTTTCTTT. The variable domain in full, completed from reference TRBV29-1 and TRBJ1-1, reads SAVISQKPSRDICQRGTSLTIQCQVDSQVTMMFWYRQQPGQSLTLIATANQGSEATYESGFVIDKFPISRPNLTFSTLTVSNMSPEDSSIYLCSVEEHRGQGIFNRENTEAFFGQGTRLTVV.

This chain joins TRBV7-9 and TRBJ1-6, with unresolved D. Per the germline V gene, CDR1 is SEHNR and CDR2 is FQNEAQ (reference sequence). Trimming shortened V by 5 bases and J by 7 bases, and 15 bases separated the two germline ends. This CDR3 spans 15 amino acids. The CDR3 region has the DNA TGTGCCAGCAGCCCTGAGGCCTTGGCCAATTCACCCCTCCACTTT. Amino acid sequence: CASSPEALANSPLHF.

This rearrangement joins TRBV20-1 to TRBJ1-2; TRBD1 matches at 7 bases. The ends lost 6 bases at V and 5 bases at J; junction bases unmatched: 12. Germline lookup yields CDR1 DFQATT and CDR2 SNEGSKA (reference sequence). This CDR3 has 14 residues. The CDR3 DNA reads TGCAGTGCCCCAACCGGGACAGAAACTTATGGCTACACCTTC. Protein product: CSAPTGTETYGYTF.

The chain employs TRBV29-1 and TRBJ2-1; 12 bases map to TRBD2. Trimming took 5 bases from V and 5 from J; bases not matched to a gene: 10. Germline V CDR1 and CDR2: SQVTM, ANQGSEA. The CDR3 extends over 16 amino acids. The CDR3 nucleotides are TGCAGCGTTAAAACAACTAGCGGGAGGTCACACAATGAGCAGTTCTTC. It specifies CSVKTTSGRSHNEQFF.

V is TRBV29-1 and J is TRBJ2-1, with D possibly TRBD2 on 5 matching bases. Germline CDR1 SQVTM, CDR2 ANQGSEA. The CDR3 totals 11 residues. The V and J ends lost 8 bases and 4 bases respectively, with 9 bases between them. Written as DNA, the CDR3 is TGCAGCCTCGGGGATTACAATGAGCAGTTCTTC. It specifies CSLGDYNEQFF.

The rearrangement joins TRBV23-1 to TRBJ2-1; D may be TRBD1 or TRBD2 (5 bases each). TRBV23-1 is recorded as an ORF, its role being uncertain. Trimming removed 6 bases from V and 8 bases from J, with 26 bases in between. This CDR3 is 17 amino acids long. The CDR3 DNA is TGCGCCAGCAGAAGACAAATTCCGGGACCTCGAAGACATGAGCAGTTCTTC. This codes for CASRRQIPGPRRHEQFF.

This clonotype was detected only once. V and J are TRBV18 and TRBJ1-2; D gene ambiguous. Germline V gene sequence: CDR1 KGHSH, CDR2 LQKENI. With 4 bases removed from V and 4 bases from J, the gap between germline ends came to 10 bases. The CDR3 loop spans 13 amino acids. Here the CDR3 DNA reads TGTGCCAGCTCACTGGAATCGTCCTATGGCTACACCTTC. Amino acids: CASSLESSYGYTF. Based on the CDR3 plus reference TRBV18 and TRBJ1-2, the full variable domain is NAGVMQNPRHLVRRRGQEARLRCSPMKGHSHVYWYRQLPEEGLKFMVYLQKENIIDESGMPKERFSAEFPKEGPSILRIQQVVRGDSAAYFCASSLESSYGYTFGSGTRLTVV.

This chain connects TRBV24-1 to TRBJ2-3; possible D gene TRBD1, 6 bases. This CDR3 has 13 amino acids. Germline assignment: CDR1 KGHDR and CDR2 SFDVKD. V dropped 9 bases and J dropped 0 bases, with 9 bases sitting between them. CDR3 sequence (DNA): TGTGCCACCGCTCAGGGGAGCACAGATACGCAGTATTTT. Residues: CATAQGSTDTQYF.

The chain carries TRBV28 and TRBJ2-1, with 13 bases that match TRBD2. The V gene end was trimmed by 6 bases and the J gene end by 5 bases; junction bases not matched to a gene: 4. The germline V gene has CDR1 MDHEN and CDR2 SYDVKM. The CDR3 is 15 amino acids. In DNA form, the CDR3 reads TGTGCCAGCAGGCGTACTAGCGGGAGGGACAATGAGCAGTTCTTC. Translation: CASRRTSGRDNEQFF.

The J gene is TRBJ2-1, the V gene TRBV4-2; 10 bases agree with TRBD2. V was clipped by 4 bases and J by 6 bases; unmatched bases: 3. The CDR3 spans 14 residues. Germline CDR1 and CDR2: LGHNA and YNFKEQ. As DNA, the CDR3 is TGTGCCAGCAGCCGCCAGCGGGAGGGCAATGAGCAGTTCTTC. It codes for CASSRQREGNEQFF.

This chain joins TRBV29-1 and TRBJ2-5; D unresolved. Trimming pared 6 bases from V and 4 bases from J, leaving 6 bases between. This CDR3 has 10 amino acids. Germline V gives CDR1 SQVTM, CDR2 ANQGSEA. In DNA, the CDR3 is TGCAGCGTCTCAACAGAGACCCAGTACTTC. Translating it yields CSVSTETQYF.

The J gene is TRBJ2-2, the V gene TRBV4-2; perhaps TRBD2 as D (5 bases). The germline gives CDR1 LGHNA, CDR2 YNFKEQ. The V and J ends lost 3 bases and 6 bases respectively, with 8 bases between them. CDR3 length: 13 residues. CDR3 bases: TGTGCCAGCAGCCAGATGGAGGCCGGGGAGCTGTTTTTT. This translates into CASSQMEAGELFF.

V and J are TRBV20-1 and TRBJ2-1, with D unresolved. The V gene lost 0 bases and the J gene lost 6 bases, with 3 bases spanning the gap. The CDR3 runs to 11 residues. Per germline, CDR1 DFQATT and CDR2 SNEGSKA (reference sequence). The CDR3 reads CSARDVNEQFF. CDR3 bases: TGCAGTGCTAGAGATGTCAATGAGCAGTTCTTC.